The entry below gives a single TCR beta chain sequence along with its context. No cognate antigen has been identified for it. Base qualities are not provided; no much larger clone lies one nucleotide away. Receptor amplification or capture employed 5' RACE. This sample was sequenced with a NextSeq 500. To allow correction of PCR and sequencing errors, the TCR library protocol tagged every TCR cDNA molecule with a unique molecular identifier. As for the authors' bioinformatics: TCR identification, UMI-based error correction and CDR3 extraction were all carried out with Decombinator tools. Expanded TCRs were defined as those above a frequency of 2 per 1,000, corresponding to the top 1% of the tumor frequency distribution. Each repertoire was subsampled 100 times to 5,000 TCRs, after which Renyi diversity was computed with the R vegan package. To build CDR3 similarity networks, amino acid triplet string-kernel similarity was used, and CDR3s were connected when their pairwise similarity was above 0.82. TCRdb reworked the public reads: Q25 trimming with fastp, MiXCR clone assembly, productive beta chains retained. Every entry covers one CDR3 protein and lists the most common genes and DNA from its rows. TCRdb's processing, not the authors' own work, is the source of the V and J calls. Counted in this sample were about 85,000 distinct CDR3 sequences; roughly a fifth of them appeared once. The top ten hold around 5.9% of the sample.

The meaning of the sample's time point label: sample taken at primary tumor resection. TCR sequencing used whole RNA extracted from tumor and nontumor lung tissue, or from cryopreserved PBMC samples, without cell sorting. The donors were 65 to 85 patients from the lung TRACERx cohort who had early-stage, untreated non-small cell lung cancer. Only patients for whom sufficient RNA was available from at least two tumor regions were selected for TCR sequencing. This sample is drawn from a study of spatial heterogeneity in lung cancer (dated by TCRdb to the late 2010s). With regard to the full study: Beta-chain transcripts were consistently detected in greater numbers than alpha-chain transcripts, which likely reflected higher beta-chain transcript abundance. In non-small cell lung cancer, the study quantitatively compared TCR alpha and beta repertoires across several tumor regions, matched nontumor lung, and blood. Both alpha and beta chains were TCR-sequenced in hundreds of tumor regions, approximately 68 matched nontumor lung samples and more than 50 PBMC samples obtained at surgery. In the raw uncorrected reads, each unique combination of TCR and UMI appeared on average more than ten times. Nonsynonymous mutation counts, determined by whole-exome sequencing of tumor tissue, were related to TCR repertoire features. What the authors observed across the whole study: Ubiquitous expanded tumor TCRs showed up in blood more often at tumor resection than at routine follow-up. Additional single-cell paired TCR alpha and beta sequencing was considered necessary to confirm, at a functional level, the hypothesis that regional TCRs recognize regional mutations.

Trimming takes 0 bases from V and 4 bases from J, and the germline ends sit 13 bases apart. The CDR3 goes from the cysteine to the phenylalanine over 16 residues. Just CDR3 DNA is preserved here, 48 bases in frame from base 1. In the germline V gene (reference sequence), CDR1 corresponds to DFQATT and CDR2 to SNEGSKA. This TCR derives from a male donor with early-stage non-small cell lung cancer. The sample was PBMCs, taken at surgery. The chain is made from TRBV20-1 and TRBJ1-6; no confident D gene assignment can be made. The DNA is as follows: TGCAGTGCTAGAGAAGGGCAGTTAAATTATAATTCACCCCTCCACTTT. Translation gives CSAREGQLNYNSPLHF.